These T cell receptor beta chains were read from a single sample in a study of blood T cell repertoires in COVID-19. The assay was immunoSEQ multiplex PCR, and TCRdb's table has in-frame clones only and misses some. The sample holds approximately 380,000 clones, about 85% seen once. Sequenced: peripheral blood. These TCRs come from a woman aged 18-29 years with acute or convalescent COVID-19. Each CDR3 is given with its conserved first and last residue. Each record gives: J gene, V gene, clone size, D gene, CDR3 protein, CDR3 DNA. A D gene is named only where the DNA matches it firmly. A row's size may be missing; if present it is once, few, many or a size class.

TRBJ1-1	TRBV19	.	.	CASRRQVDTEAFF	TGTGCCAGTAGGAGACAGGTTGACACTGAAGCTTTCTTT
TRBJ2-3	TRBV14	.	TRBD2	CASSQQRTSGRHTQYF	TGTGCCAGCAGCCAACAACGCACTAGCGGGAGACATACGCAGTATTTT
TRBJ1-1	TRBV7-8	.	TRBD1	CASSSQQGAIAEAFF	TGTGCCAGCAGCTCACAACAGGGGGCGATCGCTGAAGCTTTCTTT
TRBJ1-1	TRBV15	.	.	CATSRGTTMNTEAFF	TGTGCCACCAGCAGAGGTACTACGATGAACACTGAAGCTTTCTTT
TRBJ1-3	TRBV29-1	.	.	CSVEAAPIGASNTIYF	TGCAGCGTTGAAGCGGCGCCAATTGGGGCCTCAAACACCATATATTTT
TRBJ1-6	TRBV2	.	.	CASRARGQSNSPLHF	TGTGCCAGCAGGGCTCGGGGACAATCAAATTCACCCCTCCACTTT
TRBJ2-7	TRBV30	.	.	CAWSVQEGNEQYF	TGTGCCTGGAGTGTACAGGAGGGAAACGAGCAGTACTTC
TRBJ2-7	TRBV19	.	TRBD1	CASSIGDRREQYF	TGTGCCAGTAGTATAGGGGACAGACGCGAGCAGTACTTC
TRBJ2-1	TRBV7-3	.	.	CASSSARLAGHYNEQFF	TGTGCCAGCAGCTCCGCCCGTTTGGCGGGGCATTACAATGAGCAGTTCTTC
TRBJ1-2	TRBV21-1	.	.	CASSNQGNYGYTF	TGTGCCAGCAGCAACCAGGGTAACTATGGCTACACCTTC
TRBJ2-7	TRBV5-4	.	TRBD1	CASSLQGASYEQYF	TGTGCCAGCAGCTTGCAGGGGGCGTCCTACGAGCAGTACTTC
TRBJ2-1	TRBV6-6	.	TRBD1	CASSYTGALDYNEQFF	TGTGCCAGCAGTTATACAGGGGCCCTCGACTACAATGAGCAGTTCTTC
TRBJ1-1	TRBV18	few	TRBD1	CASSLNRGQDRAFF	TGTGCCAGCTCTCTAAATCGGGGACAGGATAGAGCTTTCTTT
TRBJ2-7	TRBV19	.	TRBD2	CASSTSGSEQYF	TGTGCCAGTAGTACTAGCGGGAGCGAGCAGTACTTC
TRBJ1-6	TRBV11-2	few	.	CASSPKGVHSPLHF	TGTGCCAGCAGCCCGAAAGGGGTACACTCACCCCTCCACTTT
TRBJ2-3	TRBV5-5	.	TRBD1	CASSSLRDRFADTQYF	TGTGCCAGCAGCTCACTCCGGGACAGGTTCGCAGATACGCAGTATTTT
TRBJ2-7	TRBV7-9	.	TRBD2	CASSLPGTSLSYEQYF	TGTGCCAGCAGCTTACCCGGGACTAGTCTTTCCTACGAGCAGTACTTC
TRBJ2-2	TRBV5-1	.	.	CASSLGLGIPNTGELFF	TGCGCCAGCAGCTTGGGACTAGGAATCCCTAACACCGGGGAGCTGTTTTTT
TRBJ2-7	TRBV5-8	.	TRBD2	CASSPHWSGIRDEQYF	TGTGCCAGCAGCCCGCATTGGAGCGGGATCCGGGACGAGCAGTACTTC
TRBJ2-7	TRBV19	.	TRBD2	CATGTSAVYEQYF	TGTGCCACCGGGACTAGCGCAGTCTACGAGCAGTACTTC
TRBJ1-6	TRBV21-1	.	.	CASGGQSSYNSPLHF	TGTGCCAGCGGGGGACAGAGCTCCTATAATTCACCCCTCCACTTT
TRBJ1-1	TRBV11-2	.	.	CASSYSGVVNTEAFF	TGTGCCAGCAGCTATTCCGGGGTAGTGAACACTGAAGCTTTCTTT
TRBJ1-1	TRBV10-1	once	.	CASSEGREAEAFF	TGCGCCAGCAGTGAGGGCAGGGAGGCTGAAGCTTTCTTT
TRBJ2-2	TRBV7-3	.	TRBD1	CASSLETGLDGELFF	TGTGCCAGCAGCTTAGAGACAGGGTTAGACGGGGAGCTGTTTTTT
TRBJ1-6	TRBV9	.	.	CASSVAAGESPLHF	TGTGCCAGCAGCGTAGCGGCAGGGGAGTCACCCCTCCACTTT
TRBJ2-6	TRBV6-5	.	.	CASSRTSFGANVLTF	TGTGCCAGCAGTCGGACTTCGTTCGGGGCCAACGTCCTGACTTTC
TRBJ1-1	TRBV21-1	once	.	CASSSRDRGSAFF	TGTGCCAGCAGCAGCCGGGACAGGGGAAGCGCTTTCTTT
TRBJ1-6	TRBV21-1	.	.	CASRPQSRGGVNSPLHF	TGTGCCAGCAGGCCACAGTCGCGGGGGGGAGTTAATTCACCCCTCCACTTT
TRBJ1-2	TRBV7-9	.	TRBD1	CASSLGDSSIYGYTF	TGTGCCAGCAGCTTAGGGGACAGTTCGATCTATGGCTACACCTTC
TRBJ2-5	TRBV5-1	.	.	CASSRVGGRETQYF	TGCGCCAGCAGCCGGGTGGGGGGACGAGAGACCCAGTACTTC
TRBJ2-3	TRBV30	.	TRBD1	CAWSVPGGRTDTQYF	TGTGCCTGGAGTGTACCAGGGGGCCGCACAGATACGCAGTATTTT
TRBJ2-3	TRBV19	few	.	CASSIGGAGDGTDTQYF	TGTGCCAGTAGTATAGGAGGCGCAGGGGACGGCACAGATACGCAGTATTTT
TRBJ1-2	TRBV4-1	.	TRBD1	CASSDGQAGYTF	TGCGCCAGCAGCGATGGACAGGCTGGCTACACCTTC
TRBJ1-1	TRBV6-5	.	.	CASSLQEREAFF	TGTGCCAGCAGTCTACAGGAACGTGAAGCTTTCTTT
TRBJ1-1	TRBV10-1	.	.	CASSVTANTEAFF	TGCGCCAGCAGTGTGACAGCCAACACTGAAGCTTTCTTT